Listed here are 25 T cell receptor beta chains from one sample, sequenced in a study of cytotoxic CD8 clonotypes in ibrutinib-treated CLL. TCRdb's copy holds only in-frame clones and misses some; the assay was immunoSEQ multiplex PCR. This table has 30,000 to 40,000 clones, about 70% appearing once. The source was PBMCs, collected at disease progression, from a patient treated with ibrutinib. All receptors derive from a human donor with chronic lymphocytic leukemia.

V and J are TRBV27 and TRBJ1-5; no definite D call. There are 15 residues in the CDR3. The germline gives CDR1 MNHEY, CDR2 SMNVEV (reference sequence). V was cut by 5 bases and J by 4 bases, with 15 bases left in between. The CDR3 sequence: CASSATRPRNQPQHF. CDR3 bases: TGTGCCAGCAGTGCCACCCGTCCTCGGAATCAGCCCCAGCATTTT.

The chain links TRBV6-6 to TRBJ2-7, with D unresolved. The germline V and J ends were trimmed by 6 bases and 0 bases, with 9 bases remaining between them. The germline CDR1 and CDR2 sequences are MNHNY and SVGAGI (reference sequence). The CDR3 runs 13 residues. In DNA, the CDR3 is TGTGCCAGCAGGCAGAGTGCCTCCTACGAGCAGTACTTC. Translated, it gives CASRQSASYEQYF.

The CDR3 nucleotides are TGTGCCAGCTCACCACGGCGACAGGGACCCAACACTGAAGCTTTCTTT. Protein: CASSPRRQGPNTEAFF. This rearrangement joins TRBV18 to TRBJ1-1, with 7 nucleotides matching TRBD1. The CDR3 is 16 residues long. Germline trimming cut 1 base from V and 2 bases from J; bases unmatched to any gene: 7. CDR1 is KGHSH, CDR2 LQKENI, per germline.

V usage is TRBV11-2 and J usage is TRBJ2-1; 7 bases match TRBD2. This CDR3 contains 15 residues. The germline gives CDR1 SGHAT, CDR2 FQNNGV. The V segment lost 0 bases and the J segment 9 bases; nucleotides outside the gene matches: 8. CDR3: CASSLEMAGVGEQFF. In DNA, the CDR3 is TGTGCCAGCAGCTTAGAGATGGCGGGAGTGGGTGAGCAGTTCTTC.

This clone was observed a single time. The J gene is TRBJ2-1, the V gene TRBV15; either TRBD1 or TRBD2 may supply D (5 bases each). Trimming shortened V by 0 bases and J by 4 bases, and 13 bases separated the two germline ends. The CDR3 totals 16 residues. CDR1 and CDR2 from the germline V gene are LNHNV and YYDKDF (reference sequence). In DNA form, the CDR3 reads TGTGCCACCAGCAGAGATAAGGGGACCCCGTACAATGAGCAGTTCTTC. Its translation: CATSRDKGTPYNEQFF.

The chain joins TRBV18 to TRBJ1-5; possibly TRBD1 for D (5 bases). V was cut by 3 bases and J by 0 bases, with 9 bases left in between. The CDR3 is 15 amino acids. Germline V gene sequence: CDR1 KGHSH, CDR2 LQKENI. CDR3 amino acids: CASSPDTFSNQPQHF. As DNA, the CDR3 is TGTGCCAGCTCACCGGACACTTTTAGCAATCAGCCCCAGCATTTT.

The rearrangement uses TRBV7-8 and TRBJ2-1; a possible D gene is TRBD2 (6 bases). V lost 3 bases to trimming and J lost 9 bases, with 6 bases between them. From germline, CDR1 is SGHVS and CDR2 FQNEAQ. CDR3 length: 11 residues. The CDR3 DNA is TGTGCCAGCAGCTTGGAGGGTGAGCAGTTCTTC. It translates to CASSLEGEQFF.

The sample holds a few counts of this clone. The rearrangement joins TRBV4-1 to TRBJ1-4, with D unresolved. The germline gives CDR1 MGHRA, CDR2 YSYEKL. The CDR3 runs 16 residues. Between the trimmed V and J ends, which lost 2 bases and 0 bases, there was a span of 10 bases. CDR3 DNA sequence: TGCGCCAGCAGCCAACATCGCCTCGCAACTAATGAAAAACTGTTTTTT. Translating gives CASSQHRLATNEKLFF.

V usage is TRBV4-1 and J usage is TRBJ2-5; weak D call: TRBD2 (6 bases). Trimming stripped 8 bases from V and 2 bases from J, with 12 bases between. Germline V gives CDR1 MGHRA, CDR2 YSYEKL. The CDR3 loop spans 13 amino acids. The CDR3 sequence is CASALAAQETQYF. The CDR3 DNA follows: TGCGCCAGCGCCTTAGCGGCTCAAGAGACCCAGTACTTC.

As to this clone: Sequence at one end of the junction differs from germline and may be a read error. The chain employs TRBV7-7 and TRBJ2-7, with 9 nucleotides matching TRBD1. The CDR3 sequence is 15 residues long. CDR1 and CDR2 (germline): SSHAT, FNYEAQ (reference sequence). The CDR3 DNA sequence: TGTGCTAGCAGCTTAGCCGGGACAGGGAGGTACGAGCAGTACTTC. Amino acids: CASSLAGTGRYEQYF.

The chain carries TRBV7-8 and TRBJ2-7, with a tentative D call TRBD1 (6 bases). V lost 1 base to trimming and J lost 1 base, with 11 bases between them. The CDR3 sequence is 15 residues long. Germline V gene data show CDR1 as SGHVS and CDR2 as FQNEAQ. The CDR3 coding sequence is TGTGCCAGCAGCTTAGTTTTCGGACAGTCCTACGAGCAGTACTTC. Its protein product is CASSLVFGQSYEQYF.

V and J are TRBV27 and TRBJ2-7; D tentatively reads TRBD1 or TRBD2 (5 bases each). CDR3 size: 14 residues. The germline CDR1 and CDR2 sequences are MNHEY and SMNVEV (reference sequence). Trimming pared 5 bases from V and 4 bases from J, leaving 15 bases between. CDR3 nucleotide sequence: TGTGCCAGCAGTACACCGGGACGGCAATACGAGCAGTACTTC. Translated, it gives CASSTPGRQYEQYF.

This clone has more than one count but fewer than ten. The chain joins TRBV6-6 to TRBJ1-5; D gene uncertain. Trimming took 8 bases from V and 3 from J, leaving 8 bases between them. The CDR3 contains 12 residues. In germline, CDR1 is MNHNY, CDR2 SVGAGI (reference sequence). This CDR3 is CASQEPNQPQHF. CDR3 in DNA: TGTGCCAGCCAAGAGCCCAATCAGCCCCAGCATTTT.

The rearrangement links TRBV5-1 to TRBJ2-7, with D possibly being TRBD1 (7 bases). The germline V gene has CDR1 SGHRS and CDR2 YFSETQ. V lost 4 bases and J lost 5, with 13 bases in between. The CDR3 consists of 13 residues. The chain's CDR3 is CASSGGGGDEQYF. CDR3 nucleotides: TGCGCCAGCAGCGGAGGGGGCGGCGACGAGCAGTACTTC.

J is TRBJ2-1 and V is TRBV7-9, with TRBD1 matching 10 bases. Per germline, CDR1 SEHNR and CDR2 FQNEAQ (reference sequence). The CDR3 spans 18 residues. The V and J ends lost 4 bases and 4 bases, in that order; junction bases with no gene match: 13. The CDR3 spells CASSSQGVRGQGYNEQFF. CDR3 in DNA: TGTGCCAGCAGCTCACAAGGGGTTCGGGGACAGGGGTACAATGAGCAGTTCTTC.

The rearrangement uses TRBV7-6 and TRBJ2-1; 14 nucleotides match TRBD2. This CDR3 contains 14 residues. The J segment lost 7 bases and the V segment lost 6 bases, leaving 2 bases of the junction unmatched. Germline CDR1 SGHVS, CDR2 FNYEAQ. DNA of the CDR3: TGTGCCAGCAGGACTAGCGGGAGGGCAAATGAGCAGTTCTTC. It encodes CASRTSGRANEQFF.

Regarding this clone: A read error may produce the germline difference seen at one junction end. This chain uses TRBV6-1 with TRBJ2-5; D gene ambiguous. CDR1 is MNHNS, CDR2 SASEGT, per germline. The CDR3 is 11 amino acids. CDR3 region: CASSESGSRDF. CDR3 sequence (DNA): TGTGCCAGCAGTGAGTCTGGCAGCCGCGACTTC.

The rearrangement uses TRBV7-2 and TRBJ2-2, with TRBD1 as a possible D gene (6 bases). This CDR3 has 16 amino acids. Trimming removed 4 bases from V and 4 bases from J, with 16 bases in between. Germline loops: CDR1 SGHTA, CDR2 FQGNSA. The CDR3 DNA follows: TGTGCCAGCAGCTCCCGACAGGAATCGGGCACCGGGGAGCTGTTTTTT. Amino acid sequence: CASSSRQESGTGELFF.

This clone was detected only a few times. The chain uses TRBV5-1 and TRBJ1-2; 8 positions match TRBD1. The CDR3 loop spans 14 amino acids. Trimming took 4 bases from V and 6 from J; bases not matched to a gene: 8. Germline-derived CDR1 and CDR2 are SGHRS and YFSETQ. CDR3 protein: CASSKDRETNGYTF. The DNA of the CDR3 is TGCGCCAGCAGCAAGGACAGGGAGACGAATGGCTACACCTTC.

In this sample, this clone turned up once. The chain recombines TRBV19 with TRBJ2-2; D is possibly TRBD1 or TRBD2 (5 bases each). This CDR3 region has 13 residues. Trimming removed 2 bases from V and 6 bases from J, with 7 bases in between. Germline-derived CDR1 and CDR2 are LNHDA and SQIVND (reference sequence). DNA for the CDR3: TGTGCCAGTAGTATAAAGGGACCCGGGGAGCTGTTTTTT. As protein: CASSIKGPGELFF.

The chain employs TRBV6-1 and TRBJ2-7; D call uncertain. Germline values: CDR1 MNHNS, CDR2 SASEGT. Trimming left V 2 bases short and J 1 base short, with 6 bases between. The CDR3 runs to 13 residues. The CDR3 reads CASSEFPSYEQYF. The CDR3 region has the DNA TGTGCCAGCAGTGAATTCCCGTCCTACGAGCAGTACTTC.

The CDR3: CASSTTSGYGYTF. CDR3 coding DNA: TGTGCCAGCAGCACCACCTCAGGGTATGGCTACACCTTC. The chain couples TRBV14 to TRBJ1-2; tentatively, D is TRBD1 (5 bases). Looked up from germline, CDR1 is SGHDN and CDR2 is FVKESK. Trimming stripped 5 bases from V and 5 bases from J, with 12 bases between. The CDR3 covers 13 residues.

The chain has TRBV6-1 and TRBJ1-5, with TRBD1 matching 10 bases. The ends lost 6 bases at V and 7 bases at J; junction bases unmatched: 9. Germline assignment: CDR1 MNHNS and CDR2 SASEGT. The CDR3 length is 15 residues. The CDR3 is CASSRQGAGSQPQHF. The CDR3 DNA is TGTGCCAGCAGCCGACAGGGGGCTGGATCCCAGCCCCAGCATTTT.

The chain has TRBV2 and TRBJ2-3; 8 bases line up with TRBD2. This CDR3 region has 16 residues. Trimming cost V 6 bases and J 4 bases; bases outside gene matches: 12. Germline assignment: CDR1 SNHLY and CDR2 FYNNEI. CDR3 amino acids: CASRRGASGSADTQYF. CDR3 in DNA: TGTGCCAGCAGGAGGGGGGCTAGCGGGTCTGCAGATACGCAGTATTTT.

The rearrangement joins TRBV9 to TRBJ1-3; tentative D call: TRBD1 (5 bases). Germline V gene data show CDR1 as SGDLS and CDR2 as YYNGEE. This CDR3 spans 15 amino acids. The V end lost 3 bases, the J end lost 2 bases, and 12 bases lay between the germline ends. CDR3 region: CASSAGGSTGNTIYF. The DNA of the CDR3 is TGTGCCAGCAGCGCCGGGGGTTCTACTGGAAACACCATATATTTT. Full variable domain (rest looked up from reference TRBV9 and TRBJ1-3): DSGVTQTPKHLITATGQRVTLRCSPRSGDLSVYWYQQSLDQGLQFLIQYYNGEERAKGNILERFSAQQFPDLHSELNLSSLELGDSALYFCASSAGGSTGNTIYFGEGSWLTVV.